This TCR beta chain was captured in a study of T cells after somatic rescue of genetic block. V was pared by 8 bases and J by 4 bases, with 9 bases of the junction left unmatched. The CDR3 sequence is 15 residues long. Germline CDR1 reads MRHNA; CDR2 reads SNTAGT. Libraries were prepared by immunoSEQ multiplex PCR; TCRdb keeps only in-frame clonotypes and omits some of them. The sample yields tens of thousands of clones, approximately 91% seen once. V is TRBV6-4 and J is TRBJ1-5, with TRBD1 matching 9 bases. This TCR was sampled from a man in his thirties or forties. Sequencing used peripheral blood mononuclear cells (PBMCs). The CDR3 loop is CASQMTGGGNQPQHF. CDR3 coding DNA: TGTGCCAGCCAAATGACAGGGGGAGGAAATCAGCCCCAGCATTTT.